The source of this T cell receptor beta chain is a study of glioma-infiltrating T cells. As regards this clonotype: Being one base from a much bigger clone, this may be a read error.

Looked up from germline, CDR1 is SNHLY and CDR2 is FYNNEI. The CDR3 runs to 11 residues. Trimming took 3 bases from V and 10 from J, leaving 9 bases between them. Amplification of TCR alpha and beta CDR3 regions from RNA used iRepertoire nested multiplex PCR. MiXCR was run by TCRdb on the multiplex PCR reads, yielding one entry per CDR3 protein. The sample has 170,000 or so distinct CDR3 sequences, roughly 45% seen once; the top ten hold about 5.2%. The chain joins TRBV2 to TRBJ2-5; tentative D call: TRBD2 (5 bases). The receptor comes from a human donor with low-grade glioma or glioblastoma, undergoing nonglioma brain surgery, or in good health (not recorded which). The sample was glioma tissue, nonneoplastic brain tissue, or PBMCs (not recorded which). The CDR3 nucleotides are TGTGCCAGCAGTGATCAACGGGACCAGTACTTC. Translation gives CASSDQRDQYF.